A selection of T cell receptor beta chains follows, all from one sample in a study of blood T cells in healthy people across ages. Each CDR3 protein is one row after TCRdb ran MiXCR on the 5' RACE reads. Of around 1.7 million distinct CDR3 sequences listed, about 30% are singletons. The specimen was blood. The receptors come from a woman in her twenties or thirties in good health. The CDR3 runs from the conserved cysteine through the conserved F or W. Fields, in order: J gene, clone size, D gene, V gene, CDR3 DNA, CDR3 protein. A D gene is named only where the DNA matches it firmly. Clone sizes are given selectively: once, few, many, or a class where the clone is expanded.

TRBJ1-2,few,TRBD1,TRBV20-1,TGCAGTGCTCCTGACAGGGGGCGAAGCTATGGCTACACCTTC,CSAPDRGRSYGYTF
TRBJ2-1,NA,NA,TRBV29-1,TGCAGCACCAGGGGGCGGGAGGGCCAATCGCACAATGAGCAGTTCTTC,CSTRGREGQSHNEQFF
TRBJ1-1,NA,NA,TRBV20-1,TGCAGTGCTAGTGCGGGGGCGAACACTGAAGCTTTCTTT,CSASAGANTEAFF
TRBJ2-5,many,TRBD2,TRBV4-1,TGCGCCAGCAGCCTTAGCGGGGGGGATCCTCAAGAGACCCAGTACTTC,CASSLSGGDPQETQYF
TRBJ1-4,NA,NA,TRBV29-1,TGCAGCGTGAAAGGAAGGAATAATGAAAAACTGTTTTTT,CSVKGRNNEKLFF
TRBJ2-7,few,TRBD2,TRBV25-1,TGTGCCAGCAGTGAATTTACTAGCGGGGTCGTGGAGCAGTACTTC,CASSEFTSGVVEQYF
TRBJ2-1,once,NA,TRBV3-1,TGTTCCAGCAGCCAAGTCCGGGAGCAGTTCTTC,CSSSQVREQFF
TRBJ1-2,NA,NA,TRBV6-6,TGTGCCAGCAGTGGGACAAGCCTTAACTATGGCTACACCTTC,CASSGTSLNYGYTF
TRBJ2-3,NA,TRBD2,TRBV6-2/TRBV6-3,TGTGCCAGCAGCCGAGCGGGGGGGATCACAGATACGCAGTATTTT,CASSRAGGITDTQYF
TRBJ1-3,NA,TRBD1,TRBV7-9,TGTGCCAGCAGCCCATCTGGGACAGCTGGAAACACCATATATTTT,CASSPSGTAGNTIYF
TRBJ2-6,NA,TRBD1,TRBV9,TGTGCCAGCAGCGCCGGGACAGGGGACTCTGGGGCCAACGTCCTGACTTTC,CASSAGTGDSGANVLTF
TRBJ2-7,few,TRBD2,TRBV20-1,TGCAGTGCTAGACTAACTAGCGGGGGGCCCTACGAGCAGTACTTC,CSARLTSGGPYEQYF
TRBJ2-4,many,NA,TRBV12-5,TGTGCTAGTGGTTTGGTACGCGGTGACGGCAGAGCCAAAAACATTCAGTACTTC,CASGLVRGDGRAKNIQYF
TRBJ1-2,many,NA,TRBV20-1,TGCAGTGCTAGAGTAGGGGGAAAGCATGGCTACACCTTC,CSARVGGKHGYTF
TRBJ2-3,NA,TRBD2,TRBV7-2,TGTGCCAGCAGCTCCGCTAGCGGGCGGGATACGCAGTATTTT,CASSSASGRDTQYF
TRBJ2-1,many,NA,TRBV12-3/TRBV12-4,TGTGCCAGCAGTTCCTTAGACGGGAACTCCTACAATGAGCAGTTCTTC,CASSSLDGNSYNEQFF
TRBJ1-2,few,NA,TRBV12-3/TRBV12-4,TGTGCCAGCAGTCTTCTCCAGGGGCGCGGCTACACCTTC,CASSLLQGRGYTF
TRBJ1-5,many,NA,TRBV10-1,TGCGCCAGCAGTGAAAGCAATCAGCCCCAGCATTTT,CASSESNQPQHF
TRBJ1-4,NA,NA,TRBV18,TGTGCCAGCTCACCAGGGGACGAGAATGAAAAACTGTTTTTT,CASSPGDENEKLFF
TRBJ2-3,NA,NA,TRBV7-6,TGTGCCAGCAGGGGGCAGGGAGGTACGCAGTATTTT,CASRGQGGTQYF
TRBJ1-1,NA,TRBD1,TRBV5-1,TGCGCCACCTCGACAGGGACGGGGACTGAAGCTTTCTTT,CATSTGTGTEAFF
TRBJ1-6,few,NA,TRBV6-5,TGTGCCAGCAGAAAGACGGGGAATTCACCCCTCCACTTT,CASRKTGNSPLHF
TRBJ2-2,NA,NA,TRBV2,TGTGCCAGCAGGGGGGGTCCGAACACCGGGGAGCTGTTTTTT,CASRGGPNTGELFF
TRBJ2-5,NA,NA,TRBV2,TGTGCCAGCAGCTCCGAAGCAGGGTCATTCGAGACCCAGTACTTC,CASSSEAGSFETQYF